These 9 T cell receptor beta chains share one sample of origin, sequenced in a study of blood T cell repertoires in COVID-19. The protocol was immunoSEQ multiplex PCR, while the TCRdb copy is restricted to in-frame clones and leaves out a portion. The sample includes some 240,000 clones, 85% of them seen just once. The sample comprised peripheral blood. Receptors originate from a woman in her 70s with COVID-19, enrolled during active disease.

The J gene is TRBJ1-5, the V gene TRBV6-2 or TRBV6-3; D is perhaps TRBD1 (6 bases). CDR3 length: 17 residues. The ends were cut back, 0 bases at V and 4 bases at J, with 16 bases in the middle. Per the germline V gene, CDR1 is MNHEY and CDR2 is SVGEGT. CDR3 sequence: CASSYSTFGQPNQPQHF. DNA for the CDR3: TGTGCCAGCAGTTACTCGACGTTTGGACAGCCTAATCAGCCCCAGCATTTT.

This clone was recorded once. The CDR3 region is CAIKRAREDTEAFF. As DNA, the CDR3 is TGTGCCATCAAAAGGGCCAGGGAGGACACTGAAGCTTTCTTT. The rearrangement joins TRBV10-3 to TRBJ1-1; a weak D match, TRBD1 (5 bases). Trimming cost V 7 bases and J 3 bases, with 15 bases left between them. The CDR3 has 14 amino acids. The V gene's germline CDR1 is ENHRY and CDR2 SYGVKD.

This clone was counted only a few times. The genes are TRBV5-4 and TRBJ1-1, with 8 bases identical to TRBD1. Germline lookup yields CDR1 SGHNT and CDR2 YYREEE (reference sequence). The CDR3 runs 14 residues. V lost 5 bases to trimming and J lost 4 bases; unmatched junction nucleotides: 7. DNA for the CDR3: TGTGCCAGCAGGAACAGGGGGGGGAGCACTGAAGCTTTCTTT. The encoded protein is CASRNRGGSTEAFF.

The chain uses TRBV4-3 and TRBJ2-1, with 10 bases fitting TRBD1. Germline assignment: CDR1 LGHNA and CDR2 YSLEER. This CDR3 has 14 amino acids. V was pared by 4 bases and J by 7 bases, with 4 bases of the junction left unmatched. This CDR3 reads CASSPGTGVNEQFF. The CDR3 coding sequence is TGCGCCAGCAGCCCTGGGACAGGGGTTAATGAGCAGTTCTTC.

The chain is built from TRBV19 and TRBJ1-1; TRBD1 is a possible D gene (5 bases). This CDR3 region has 13 residues. CDR1 is LNHDA and CDR2 is SQIVND in the germline V gene (reference sequence). V gave up 0 bases and J gave up 10 bases, with 12 bases separating them. CDR3 sequence reads: CASSIDREETAFF. CDR3 DNA sequence: TGTGCCAGTAGTATAGACAGGGAGGAAACAGCTTTCTTT.

The chain links TRBV11-3 to TRBJ2-2; tentatively, D is TRBD2 (5 bases). Germline CDR1 and CDR2: SGHNT and YENEEA. CDR3 length: 16 amino acids. The V and J ends lost 1 base and 4 bases respectively, with 13 bases between them. The CDR3 loop is CASSLGPGIGTGELFF. The CDR3 DNA is TGTGCCAGCAGCTTAGGTCCGGGAATAGGCACCGGGGAGCTGTTTTTT.

The gene calls are TRBV4-2 and TRBJ1-2, with TRBD1 matching 7 bases. The CDR3 totals 15 residues. The V gene's germline CDR1 is LGHNA and CDR2 YNFKEQ. V shed 2 bases and J 5 bases; nucleotides not matched to a gene: 8. The CDR3 spells CASSQPGGTVYGYTF. In nucleotides, the CDR3 is TGTGCCAGCAGCCAACCAGGTGGGACAGTTTATGGCTACACCTTC.

This chain links TRBV9 with TRBJ1-2; 9 bases map to TRBD1. V shed 0 bases, J shed 4 bases, and the junction held 7 bases outside the gene matches. Germline V gene data show CDR1 as SGDLS and CDR2 as YYNGEE. The CDR3 has 16 amino acids. Here the CDR3 reads CASSVGGQGLSYGYTF. CDR3 nucleotide sequence: TGTGCCAGCAGCGTAGGAGGACAGGGGTTAAGCTATGGCTACACCTTC.

This clone is a singleton in its sample. V is TRBV19 and J is TRBJ1-3; D gene uncertain. Trimming cost V 9 bases and J 2 bases, with 17 bases left between them. The CDR3 is made up of 15 amino acids. Germline CDR1 is LNHDA and CDR2 is SQIVND (reference sequence). The CDR3 DNA reads TGTGCCAGGAATTGTATGGTCAGCGCTGGAAACACCATATATTTT. It is translated as CARNCMVSAGNTIYF.